This T cell receptor (beta chain) appears in the sequencing data of a study of blood T cell repertoires in COVID-19. In the study overall: Researchers got acute and convalescent COVID-19 samples from the United States, Italy and Spain. PBMCs, B-cell-depleted T cells, or T cells provided the cDNA or gDNA that made up the material.

This clone was seen a handful of times. There are 14 residues in the CDR3. The junction had 8 bases not matched to a gene; V was cut back by 3 bases and J by 6 bases. Per germline, CDR1 SGHRS and CDR2 YFSETQ. As originally analysed: The authors estimated nucleated cell counts from reference gene primer amplification. Some clones are missing from TCRdb's copy, which holds only in-frame ones; the method was immunoSEQ multiplex PCR. The DNA gave D and trimming, while V, J and clone size come from that table. The data contain more than 200,000 clones, roughly 80% of them singletons. The TCR sequence derives from a man between 60 and 75 years old with acute or convalescent COVID-19. The V gene is TRBV5-1, the J gene TRBJ2-7; 8 bases are shared with TRBD1. The source material was peripheral blood. CDR3 loop: CASSWGDRRAEQYF. CDR3 DNA: TGCGCCAGCAGCTGGGGGGACAGGCGGGCCGAGCAGTACTTC.